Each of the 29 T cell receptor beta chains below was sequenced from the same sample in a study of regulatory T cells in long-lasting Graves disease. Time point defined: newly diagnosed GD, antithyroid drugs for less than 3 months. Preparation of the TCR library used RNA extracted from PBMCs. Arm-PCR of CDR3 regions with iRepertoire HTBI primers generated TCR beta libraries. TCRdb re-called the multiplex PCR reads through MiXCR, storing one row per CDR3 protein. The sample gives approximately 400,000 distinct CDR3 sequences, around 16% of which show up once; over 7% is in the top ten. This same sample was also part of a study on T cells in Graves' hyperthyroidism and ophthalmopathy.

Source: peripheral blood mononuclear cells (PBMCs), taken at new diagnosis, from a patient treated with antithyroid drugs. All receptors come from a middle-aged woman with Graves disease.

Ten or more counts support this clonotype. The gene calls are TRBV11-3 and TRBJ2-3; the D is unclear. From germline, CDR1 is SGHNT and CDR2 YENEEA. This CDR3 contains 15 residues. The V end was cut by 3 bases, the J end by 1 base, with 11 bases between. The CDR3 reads CASSFARVGTDTQYF. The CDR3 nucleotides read TGTGCCAGCAGCTTCGCCCGGGTGGGCACAGATACGCAGTATTTT. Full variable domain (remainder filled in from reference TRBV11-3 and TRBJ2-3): EAGVVQSPRYKIIEKKQPVAFWCNPISGHNTLYWYLQNLGQGPELLIRYENEEAVDDSQLPKDRFSAERLKGVDSTLKIQPAELGDSAVYLCASSFARVGTDTQYFGPGTRLTVL.

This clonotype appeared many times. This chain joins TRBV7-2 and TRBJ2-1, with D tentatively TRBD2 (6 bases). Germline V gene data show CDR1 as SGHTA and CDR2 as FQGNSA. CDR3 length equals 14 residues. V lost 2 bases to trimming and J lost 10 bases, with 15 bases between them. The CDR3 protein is CASSLTGGGREQFF. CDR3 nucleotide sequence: TGTGCCAGCAGCTTAACCGGGGGAGGACGCGAGCAGTTCTTC.

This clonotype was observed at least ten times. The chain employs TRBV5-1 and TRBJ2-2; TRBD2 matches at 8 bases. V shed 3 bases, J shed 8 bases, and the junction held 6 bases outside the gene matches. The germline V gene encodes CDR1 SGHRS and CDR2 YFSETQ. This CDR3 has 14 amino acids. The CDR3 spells CASSYSGSYGELFF. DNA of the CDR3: TGCGCCAGCAGCTACAGCGGGAGTTATGGGGAGCTGTTTTTT.

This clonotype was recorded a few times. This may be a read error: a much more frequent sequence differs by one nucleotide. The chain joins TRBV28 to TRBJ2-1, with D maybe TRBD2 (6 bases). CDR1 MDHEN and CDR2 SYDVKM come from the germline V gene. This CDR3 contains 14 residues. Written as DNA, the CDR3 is TGTGCCAGCACCCGCCAGGGACTCGACAATGAGCAGTCCTTC. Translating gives CASTRQGLDNEQSF.

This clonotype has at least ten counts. CDR3 sequence reads: CASTFGQGGGYTF. CDR3 in DNA: TGTGCCAGCACCTTCGGACAGGGCGGTGGCTACACCTTC. The chain combines TRBV7-9 with TRBJ1-2; 8 positions match TRBD1. The CDR3 is 13 residues long. V lost 7 bases and J lost 7; bases outside the gene matches: 8. CDR1 and CDR2 (germline): SEHNR, FQNEAQ (reference sequence).

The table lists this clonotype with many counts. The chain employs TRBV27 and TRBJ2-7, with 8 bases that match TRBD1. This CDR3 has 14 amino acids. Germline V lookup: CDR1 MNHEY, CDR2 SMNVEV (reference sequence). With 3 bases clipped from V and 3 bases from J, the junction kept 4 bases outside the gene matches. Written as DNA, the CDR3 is TGTGCCAGCAGTTTCTTACAGGGGGACTACGAGCAGTACTTC. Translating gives CASSFLQGDYEQYF.

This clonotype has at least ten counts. This chain's CDR3 is CASRFTGSYNEQFF. In nucleotides, the CDR3 is TGTGCCAGCAGGTTTACGGGATCCTACAATGAGCAGTTCTTC. The rearrangement joins TRBV28 to TRBJ2-1, with D perhaps TRBD2 (5 bases). This CDR3 is built from 14 residues. Germline V gene lookup returns CDR1 MDHEN and CDR2 SYDVKM. V shed 6 bases and J shed 1 base, with 10 bases lying between them.

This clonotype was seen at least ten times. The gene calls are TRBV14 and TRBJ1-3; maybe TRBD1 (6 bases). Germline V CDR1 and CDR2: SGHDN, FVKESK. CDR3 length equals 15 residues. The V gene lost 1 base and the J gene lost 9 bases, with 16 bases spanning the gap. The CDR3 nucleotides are TGTGCCAGCAGCCAAGTCGCCTGGGGGCGCGGCACCATATATTTT. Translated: CASSQVAWGRGTIYF. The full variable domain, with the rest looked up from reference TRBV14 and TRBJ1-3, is EAGVTQFPSHSVIEKGQTVTLRCDPISGHDNLYWYRRVMGKEIKFLLHFVKESKQDESGMPNNRFLAERTGGTYSTLKVQPAELEDSGVYFCASSQVAWGRGTIYFGEGSWLTVV.

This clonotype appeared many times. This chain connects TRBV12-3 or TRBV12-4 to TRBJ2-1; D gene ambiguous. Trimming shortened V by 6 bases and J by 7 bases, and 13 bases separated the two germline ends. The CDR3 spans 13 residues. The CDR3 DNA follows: TGTGCCAGCAGCCGAGCTCCTAAGAATGAGCAGTTCTTC. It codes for CASSRAPKNEQFF.

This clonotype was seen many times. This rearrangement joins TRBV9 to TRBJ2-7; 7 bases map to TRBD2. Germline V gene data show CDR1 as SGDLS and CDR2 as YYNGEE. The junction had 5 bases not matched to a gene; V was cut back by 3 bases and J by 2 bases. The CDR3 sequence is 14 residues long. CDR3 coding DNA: TGTGCCAGCAGCGCCGGACTAGTTCCCTACGAGCAGTACTTC. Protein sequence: CASSAGLVPYEQYF.

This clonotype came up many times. The DNA of the CDR3 is TGCGCCAGCAGCTTGGAACCAGCGGGAGTCAATGAGCAGTTCTTC. Encoded protein: CASSLEPAGVNEQFF. This chain links TRBV5-1 with TRBJ2-1, with 8 bases that match TRBD2. V was pared by 0 bases and J by 6 bases, with 5 bases of the junction left unmatched. This CDR3 is built from 15 residues. Germline V gene data show CDR1 as SGHRS and CDR2 as YFSETQ.

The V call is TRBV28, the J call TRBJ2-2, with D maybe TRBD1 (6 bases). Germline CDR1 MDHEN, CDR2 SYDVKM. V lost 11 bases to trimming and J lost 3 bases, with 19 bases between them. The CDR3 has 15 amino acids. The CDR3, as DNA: TGTGCCGGCAAAACCCAGGGGTTGGACACCGGGGAGCTGTTTTTT. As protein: CAGKTQGLDTGELFF. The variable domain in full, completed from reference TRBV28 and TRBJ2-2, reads DVKVTQSSRYLVKRTGEKVFLECVQDMDHENMFWYRQDPGLGLRLIYFSYDVKMKEKGDIPEGYSVSREKKERFSLILESASTNQTSMYLCAGKTQGLDTGELFFGEGSRLTVL.

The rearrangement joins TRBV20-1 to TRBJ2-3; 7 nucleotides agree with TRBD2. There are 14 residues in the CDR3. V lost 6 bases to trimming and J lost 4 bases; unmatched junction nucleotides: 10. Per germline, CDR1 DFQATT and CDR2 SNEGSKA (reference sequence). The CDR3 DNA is TGCAGTGCACCGAATGCGGGAGTTCCAGATACGCAGTATTTT. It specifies CSAPNAGVPDTQYF.

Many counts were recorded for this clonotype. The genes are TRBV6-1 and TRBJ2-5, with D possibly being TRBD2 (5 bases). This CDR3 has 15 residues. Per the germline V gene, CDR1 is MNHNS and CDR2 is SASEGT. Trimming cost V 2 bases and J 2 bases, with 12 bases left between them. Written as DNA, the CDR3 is TGTGCCAGCAGTGAACCCGGGATTGGTCAAGAGACCCAGTACTTC. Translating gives CASSEPGIGQETQYF.

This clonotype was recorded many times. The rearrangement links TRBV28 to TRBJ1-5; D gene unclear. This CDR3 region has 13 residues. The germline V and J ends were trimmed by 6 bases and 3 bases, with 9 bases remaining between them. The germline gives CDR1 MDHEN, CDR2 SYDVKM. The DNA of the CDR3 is TGTGCCAGCAGCCCTAGGGTCAATCAGCCCCAGCATTTT. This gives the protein CASSPRVNQPQHF. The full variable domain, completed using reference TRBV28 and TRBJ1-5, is DVKVTQSSRYLVKRTGEKVFLECVQDMDHENMFWYRQDPGLGLRLIYFSYDVKMKEKGDIPEGYSVSREKKERFSLILESASTNQTSMYLCASSPRVNQPQHFGDGTRLSIL.

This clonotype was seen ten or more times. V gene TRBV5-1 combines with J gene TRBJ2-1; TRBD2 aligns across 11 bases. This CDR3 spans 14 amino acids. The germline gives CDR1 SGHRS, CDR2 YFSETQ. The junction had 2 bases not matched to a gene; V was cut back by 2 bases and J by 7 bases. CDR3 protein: CASSLLAGENEQFF. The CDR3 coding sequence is TGCGCCAGCAGCTTACTAGCGGGAGAAAATGAGCAGTTCTTC. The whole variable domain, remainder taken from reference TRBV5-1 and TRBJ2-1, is KAGVTQTPRYLIKTRGQQVTLSCSPISGHRSVSWYQQTPGQGLQFLFEYFSETQRNKGNFPGRFSGRQFSNSRSEMNVSTLELGDSALYLCASSLLAGENEQFFGPGTRLTVL.

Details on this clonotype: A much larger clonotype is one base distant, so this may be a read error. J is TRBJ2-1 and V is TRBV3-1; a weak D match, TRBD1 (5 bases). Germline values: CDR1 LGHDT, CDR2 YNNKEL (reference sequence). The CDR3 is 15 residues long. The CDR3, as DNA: TGTGCCAGCAGCCTTACAGGAGCGCGAAACAATGGGCAGTTCTTC. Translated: CASSLTGARNNGQFF.

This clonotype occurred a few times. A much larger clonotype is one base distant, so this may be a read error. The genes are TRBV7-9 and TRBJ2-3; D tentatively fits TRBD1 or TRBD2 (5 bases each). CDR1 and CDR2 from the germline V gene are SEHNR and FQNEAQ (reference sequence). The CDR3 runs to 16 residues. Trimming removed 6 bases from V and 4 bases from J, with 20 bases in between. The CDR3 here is CASRSPGDLRADTQYF. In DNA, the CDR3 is TGTGCCAGCAGATCGCCCGGGGACCTAAGGGCAGATACGCAGTATTTT.

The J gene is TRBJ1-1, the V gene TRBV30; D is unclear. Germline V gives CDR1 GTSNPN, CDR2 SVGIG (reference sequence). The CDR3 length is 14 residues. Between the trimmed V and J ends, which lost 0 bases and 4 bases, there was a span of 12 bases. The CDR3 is CAWSVRLVGTEAFF. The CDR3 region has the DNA TGTGCCTGGAGTGTCCGGCTGGTAGGCACTGAAGCTTTCTTT.

This CDR3 reads CASSLGLRVSGYEQYF. CDR3 bases: TGTGCCAGCAGCTTGGGGTTGAGGGTGAGCGGCTACGAGCAGTACTTC. The J gene is TRBJ2-7, the V gene TRBV5-5; tentatively, D is TRBD2 (5 bases). The CDR3 length is 16 residues. Deletions cut 0 bases from V and 3 bases from J, with 16 bases between. CDR1 and CDR2 (germline): SGHKS, YYEKEE (reference sequence).

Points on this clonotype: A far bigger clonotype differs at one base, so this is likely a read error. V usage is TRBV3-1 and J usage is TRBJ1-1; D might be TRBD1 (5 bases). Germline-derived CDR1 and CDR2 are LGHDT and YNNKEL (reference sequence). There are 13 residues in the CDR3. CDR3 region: CASSRQMNTEASF. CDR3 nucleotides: TGTGCCAGCAGCCGACAGATGAACACTGAAGCTTCCTTT. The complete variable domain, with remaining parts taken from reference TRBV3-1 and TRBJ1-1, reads DTAVSQTPKYLVTQMGNDKSIKCEQNLGHDTMYWYKQDSKKFLKIMFSYNNKELIINETVPNRFSPKSPDKAHLNLHINSLELGDSAVYFCASSRQMNTEASFGQGTRLTVV.

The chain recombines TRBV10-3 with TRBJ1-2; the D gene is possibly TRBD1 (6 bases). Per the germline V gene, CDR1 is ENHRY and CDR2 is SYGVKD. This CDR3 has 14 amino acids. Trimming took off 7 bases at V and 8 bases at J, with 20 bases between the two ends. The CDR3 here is CAINKNGGGHGYTF. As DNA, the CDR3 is TGTGCCATCAATAAGAACGGGGGCGGTCACGGCTACACCTTC.

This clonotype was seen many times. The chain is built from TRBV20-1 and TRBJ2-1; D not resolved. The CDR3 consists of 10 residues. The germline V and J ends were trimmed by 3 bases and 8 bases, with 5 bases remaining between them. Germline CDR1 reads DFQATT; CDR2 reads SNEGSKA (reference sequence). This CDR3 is CSASVDEQFF. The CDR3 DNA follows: TGCAGTGCTAGTGTGGATGAGCAGTTCTTC.

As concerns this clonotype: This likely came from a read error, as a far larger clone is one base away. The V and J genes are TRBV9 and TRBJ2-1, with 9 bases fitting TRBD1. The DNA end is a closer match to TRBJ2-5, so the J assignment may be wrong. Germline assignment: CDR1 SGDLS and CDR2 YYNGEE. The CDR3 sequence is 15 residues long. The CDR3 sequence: CASSSHMTGGETQYF. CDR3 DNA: TGTGCCAGCAGCTCCCACATGACAGGGGGGGAGACCCAGTACTTC.

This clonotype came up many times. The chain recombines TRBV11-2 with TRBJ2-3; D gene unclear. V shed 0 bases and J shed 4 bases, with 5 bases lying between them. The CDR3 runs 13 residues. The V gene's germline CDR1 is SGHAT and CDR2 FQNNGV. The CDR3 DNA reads TGTGCCAGCAGCTTAGAAAGTCCAGATACGCAGTATTTT. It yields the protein CASSLESPDTQYF.

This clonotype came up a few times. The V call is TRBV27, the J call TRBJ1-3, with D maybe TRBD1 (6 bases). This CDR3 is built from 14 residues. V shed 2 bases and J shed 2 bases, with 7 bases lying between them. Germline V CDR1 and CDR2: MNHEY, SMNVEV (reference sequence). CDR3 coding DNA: TGTGCCAGCAGTTTAAACAGGGCTGGAAACACCATATATTTT. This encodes CASSLNRAGNTIYF.

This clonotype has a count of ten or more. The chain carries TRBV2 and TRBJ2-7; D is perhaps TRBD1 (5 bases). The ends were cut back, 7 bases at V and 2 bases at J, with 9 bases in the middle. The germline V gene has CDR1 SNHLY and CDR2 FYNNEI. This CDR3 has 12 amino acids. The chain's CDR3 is CASNRSPYEQYF. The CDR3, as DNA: TGTGCCAGCAACAGGTCCCCCTACGAGCAGTACTTC.

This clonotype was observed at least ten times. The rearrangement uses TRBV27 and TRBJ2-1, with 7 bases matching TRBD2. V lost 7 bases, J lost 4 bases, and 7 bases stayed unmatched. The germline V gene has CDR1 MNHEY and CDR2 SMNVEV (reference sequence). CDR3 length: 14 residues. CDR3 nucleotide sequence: TGTGCCAGCACACCCGGGACTAATTACAATGAGCAGTTCTTC. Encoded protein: CASTPGTNYNEQFF.

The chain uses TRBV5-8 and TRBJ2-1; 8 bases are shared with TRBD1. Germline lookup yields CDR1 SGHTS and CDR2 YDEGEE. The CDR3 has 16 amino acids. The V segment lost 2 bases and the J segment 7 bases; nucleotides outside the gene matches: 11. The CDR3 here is CASSLQELTGENEQFF. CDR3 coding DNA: TGTGCCAGCAGCTTACAGGAGCTGACAGGGGAAAATGAGCAGTTCTTC.